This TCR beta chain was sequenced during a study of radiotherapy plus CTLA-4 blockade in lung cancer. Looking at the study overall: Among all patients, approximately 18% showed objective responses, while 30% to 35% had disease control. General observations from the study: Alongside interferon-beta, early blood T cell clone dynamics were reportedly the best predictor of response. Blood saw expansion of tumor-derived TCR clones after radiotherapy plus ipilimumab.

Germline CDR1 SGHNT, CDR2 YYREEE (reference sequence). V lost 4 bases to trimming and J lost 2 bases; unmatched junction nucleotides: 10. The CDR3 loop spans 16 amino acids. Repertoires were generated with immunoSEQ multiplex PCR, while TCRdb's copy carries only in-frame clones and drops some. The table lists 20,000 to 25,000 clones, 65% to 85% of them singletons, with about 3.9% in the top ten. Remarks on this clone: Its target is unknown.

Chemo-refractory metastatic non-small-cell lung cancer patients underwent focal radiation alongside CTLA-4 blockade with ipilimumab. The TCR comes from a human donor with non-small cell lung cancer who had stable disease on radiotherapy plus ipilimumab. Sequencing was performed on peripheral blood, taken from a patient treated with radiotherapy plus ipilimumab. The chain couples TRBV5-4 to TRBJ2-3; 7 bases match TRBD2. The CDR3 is CASSPEAGPATDTQYF. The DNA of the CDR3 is TGTGCCAGCAGCCCGGAAGCGGGACCGGCCACAGATACGCAGTATTTT.